Following are 8 T cell receptor beta chains from one sample sequenced in a study of CD8+CD57+ T cells in acquired aplastic anemia (dated by TCRdb to 2016 to 2019). Sequenced on an Illumina HiSeq 2000. Genomic DNA served as template for TCR beta VDJ combination and CDR3 sequence profiling. TCRdb trimmed public reads at Q25 via fastp, called clones via MiXCR and kept in-frame beta chains. Every entry covers one CDR3 protein and lists the most common genes and DNA from its rows. Here the sample has 150,000 or so distinct CDR3 sequences; just under 65% occur a single time. The leading ten clones occupy 35% to 50% of the sample. Sequenced material: sorted CD4+, CD8+, or CD8+CD57+ T cells (not recorded which) from PBMCs. These receptors were obtained from a human donor in good health.

The gene calls are TRBV20-1 and TRBJ1-1; TRBD1 might be the D (5 bases). CDR1 is DFQATT and CDR2 is SNEGSKA in the germline V gene (reference sequence). The length of the CDR3 is 13 residues. V dropped 3 bases and J dropped 0 bases, with 8 bases sitting between them. CDR3 bases: TGCAGTGCTAGTCCGACAGTGAACACTGAAGCTTTCTTT. Amino acid sequence: CSASPTVNTEAFF.

This clonotype has only a few counts. The chain couples TRBV7-6 to TRBJ2-7; TRBD2 matches at 8 bases. The V gene's germline CDR1 is SGHVS and CDR2 FNYEAQ. V lost 5 bases and J lost 6; bases outside the gene matches: 9. The CDR3 sequence is 14 residues long. In DNA, the CDR3 is TGTGCCAGCAGCGCGGGACTAGGGCGCGGCGAGCAGTACTTC. This encodes CASSAGLGRGEQYF.

On this clonotype itself: The germline gene is not matched at one end of the junction; a read error may be the cause. This chain links TRBV12-3 or TRBV12-4 with TRBJ2-1, with D uncertain. This CDR3 contains 12 residues. As DNA, the CDR3 is TGTGCCAGCACCGTCGGTGTATATGAGCGGTTCTTC. As protein: CASTVGVYERFF.

This chain links TRBV29-1 with TRBJ2-3; D is undetermined. V lost 4 bases, J lost 2 bases, and 13 bases lay in between. This CDR3 region has 14 residues. Germline V CDR1 and CDR2: SQVTM, ANQGSEA. Here the CDR3 DNA reads TGCAGCGTTGGGGCGAATAACCCCACAGATACGCAGTATTTT. Translated: CSVGANNPTDTQYF.

The table lists this clonotype with many counts. This rearrangement joins TRBV14 to TRBJ2-1, with TRBD1 as a possible D gene (5 bases). CDR1 SGHDN and CDR2 FVKESK come from the germline V gene. Between the trimmed V and J ends, which lost 5 bases and 9 bases, there was a span of 8 bases. The CDR3 loop spans 11 amino acids. DNA of the CDR3: TGTGCCAGCAGCATGGGGCTTGAGCAGTTCTTC. This translates into CASSMGLEQFF. The full variable domain, its missing parts supplied by reference TRBV14 and TRBJ2-1, is EAGVTQFPSHSVIEKGQTVTLRCDPISGHDNLYWYRRVMGKEIKFLLHFVKESKQDESGMPNNRFLAERTGGTYSTLKVQPAELEDSGVYFCASSMGLEQFFGPGTRLTVL.

This clonotype was detected only a few times. Its ends do not fully match the called genes, so a read error is possible. V and J are TRBV20-1 and TRBJ2-5; maybe TRBD1 (5 bases). CDR3 size: 13 residues. The V gene's germline CDR1 is DFQATT and CDR2 SNEGSKA (reference sequence). This CDR3 is CSARGGGDTSPHF. CDR3 coding DNA: TGCAGTGCTAGAGGGGGCGGAGACACCTCCCCTCACTTC.

The rearrangement uses TRBV2 and TRBJ2-5, with 8 bases matching TRBD1. The J call may be wrong; the DNA end is better matched by TRBJ2-4. Germline-derived CDR1 and CDR2 are SNHLY and FYNNEI. The CDR3 is made up of 16 amino acids. This chain's CDR3 is CASSDGQGRPKNIQYF. The DNA of the CDR3 is TGTGCCAGCAGTGATGGACAGGGTCGGCCCAAAAACATTCAGTACTTC.

The rearrangement uses TRBV2 and TRBJ2-2; TRBD1 might be the D (6 bases). The V end was cut by 5 bases, the J end by 4 bases, with 17 bases between. Looked up from germline, CDR1 is SNHLY and CDR2 is FYNNEI. The length of the CDR3 is 16 residues. CDR3 DNA sequence: TGTGCCAGCAGTACATACGGACAGAAACTCACCGGGGAGCTGTTTTTT. Encoded protein: CASSTYGQKLTGELFF. Drawing the rest from reference TRBV2 and TRBJ2-2, the complete variable domain is EPEVTQTPSHQVTQMGQEVILRCVPISNHLYFYWYRQILGQKVEFLVSFYNNEISEKSEIFDDQFSVERPDGSNFTLKIRSTKLEDSAMYFCASSTYGQKLTGELFFGEGSRLTVL.